This T cell receptor (beta chain) was identified in a study of blood T cell repertoires in COVID-19. About the study: Samples of COVID-19 (acute and convalescent) were obtained from the United States, Italy and Spain.

The CDR3 has 14 residues. The V end was cut by 7 bases, the J end by 12 bases, with 22 bases between. CDR1 is SEHNR and CDR2 is FQNEAQ in the germline V gene (reference sequence). Self-reported history from a screening survey and questionnaire set each donor's cohort. Using immunoSEQ multiplex PCR, the repertoire was profiled, and TCRdb retains in-frame clones only, with some absent. The sample includes 210,000 or so clones, roughly 85% of them seen just once. The clonotype originates from a man aged 25 to 40 who had recovered from COVID-19. Source material: PBMCs or T cells enriched from blood (not recorded which). V is TRBV7-9 and J is TRBJ2-1, with D perhaps matching TRBD1 (6 bases). CDR3 nucleotides: TGTGCCAGCACCACCCTAAGTGGGGGCCTTGGGCAGTTCTTC. Translating it yields CASTTLSGGLGQFF.